These 5 T cell receptor beta chains were sequenced from one sample in a study of spatial heterogeneity in lung cancer. TCRdb re-called the 5' RACE reads with MiXCR, one entry per CDR3 protein. The sample holds 11,000 to 15,000 distinct CDR3 sequences, roughly 9.1% seen once. Time point described: sample taken at primary tumor resection. No cells were sorted before sequencing. The whole RNA sequenced was extracted from tumor, nontumor lung or frozen PBMC. Sequenced material: PBMCs, taken at surgery. These receptors were collected from a male donor with early-stage non-small cell lung cancer.

This clonotype was seen ten or more times. J is TRBJ2-3 and V is TRBV27; 7 nucleotides agree with TRBD2. Losses at the gene ends were 0 bases for V and 5 bases for J; bases not matched to a gene: 8. Germline assignment: CDR1 MNHEY and CDR2 SMNVEV (reference sequence). This CDR3 spans 16 amino acids. CDR3 region: CASSLSLWEGLDTQYF. CDR3 sequence (DNA): TGTGCCAGCAGTTTATCTTTGTGGGAGGGCTTAGATACGCAGTATTTT.

This clonotype was counted ten times or more. This rearrangement joins TRBV6-6 to TRBJ2-7; D not certain. Trimming cost V 10 bases and J 1 base, with 8 bases left between them. CDR3 length equals 11 residues. Germline V gene sequence: CDR1 MNHNY, CDR2 SVGAGI (reference sequence). For the CDR3, the DNA is TGTGCCACTATGTCTTCCTACGAGCAGTACTTC. Its protein product is CATMSSYEQYF.

This clonotype has a count of ten or more. This CDR3 reads CASSQGVSYEQYF. Written as DNA, the CDR3 is TGTGCCAGCAGCCAGGGGGTCTCCTACGAGCAGTACTTC. The genes are TRBV7-9 and TRBJ2-7, with 7 positions matching TRBD1. V dropped 5 bases and J dropped 0; count of bases not matched to a gene: 1. CDR1 and CDR2 (germline): SEHNR, FQNEAQ (reference sequence). The CDR3 sequence is 13 residues long.

V is TRBV20-1 and J is TRBJ1-2, with no clear D. V was trimmed by 7 bases and J by 5 bases, leaving 11 bases between them. The CDR3 has 11 amino acids. Germline V gene lookup returns CDR1 DFQATT and CDR2 SNEGSKA (reference sequence). In nucleotides, the CDR3 is TGCAGTGGAACAGCGAGTTATGGCTACACCTTC. Protein product: CSGTASYGYTF.

This clonotype was detected ten times or more. The V call is TRBV5-5, the J call TRBJ2-1, with 7 bases lining up with TRBD2. This CDR3 contains 15 residues. Germline loops: CDR1 SGHKS, CDR2 YYEKEE (reference sequence). Unmatched junction bases numbered 8, after V lost 4 bases and J lost 4 bases. This chain's CDR3 is CASSGAGSLYNEQFF. CDR3 bases: TGTGCCAGCAGCGGAGCGGGGTCCCTTTACAATGAGCAGTTCTTC.